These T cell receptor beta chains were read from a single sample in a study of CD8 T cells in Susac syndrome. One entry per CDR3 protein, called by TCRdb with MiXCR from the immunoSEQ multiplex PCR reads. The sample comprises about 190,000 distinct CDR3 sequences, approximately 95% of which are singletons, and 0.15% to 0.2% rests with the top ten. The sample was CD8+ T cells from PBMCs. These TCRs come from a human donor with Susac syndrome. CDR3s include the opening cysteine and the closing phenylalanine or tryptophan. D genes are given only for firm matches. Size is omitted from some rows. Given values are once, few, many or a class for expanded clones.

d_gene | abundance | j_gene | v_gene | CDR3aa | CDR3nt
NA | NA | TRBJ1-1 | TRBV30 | CAWNGGSNTEAFF | TGTGCCTGGAACGGGGGCTCGAACACTGAAGCTTTCTTT
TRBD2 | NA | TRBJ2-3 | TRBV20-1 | CSATDSGIGTDTQYF | TGCAGTGCCACAGATAGCGGGATCGGCACAGATACGCAGTATTTT
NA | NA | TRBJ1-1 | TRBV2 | CASSEGGVGQHGNTEAFF | TGTGCCAGCAGTGAAGGGGGGGTAGGACAGCATGGGAACACTGAAGCTTTCTTT
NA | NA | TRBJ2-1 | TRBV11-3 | CASSLSLAGAVNEQFF | TGTGCCAGCAGCTTATCCCTTGCGGGCGCAGTCAATGAGCAGTTCTTC
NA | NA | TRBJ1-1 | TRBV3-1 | CASSQSAGIEAFF | TGTGCCAGCAGCCAATCCGCGGGAATTGAAGCTTTCTTT
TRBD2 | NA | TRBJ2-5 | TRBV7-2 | CASSPRAGVQETQYF | TGTGCCAGCAGCCCTAGGGCGGGAGTCCAAGAGACCCAGTACTTC
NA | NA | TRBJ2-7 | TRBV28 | CASSRGGGGYEQYF | TGTGCCAGCAGCAGGGGAGGGGGGGGGTACGAGCAGTACTTC
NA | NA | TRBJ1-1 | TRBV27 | CASSLPGNTEAFF | TGTGCCAGCAGTTTACCGGGGAACACTGAAGCTTTCTTT
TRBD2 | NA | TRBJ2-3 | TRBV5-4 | CASSLSWLAGGRTDTQYF | TGTGCCAGCAGCTTGTCGTGGCTAGCGGGAGGGAGGACAGATACGCAGTATTTT
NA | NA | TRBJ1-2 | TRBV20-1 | CSASPSREGNGYTF | TGCAGTGCTAGCCCCTCCAGGGAAGGAAATGGCTACACCTTC
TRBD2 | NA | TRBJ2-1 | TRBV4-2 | CASSPPLMRGNEQFF | TGTGCCAGCAGCCCACCCCTTATGCGGGGGAATGAGCAGTTCTTC
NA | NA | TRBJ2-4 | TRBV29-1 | CSVESNLAKNIQYF | TGCAGCGTTGAGTCCAACTTAGCCAAAAACATTCAGTACTTC
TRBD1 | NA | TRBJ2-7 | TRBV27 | CASSAPTGSTDEQYF | TGTGCCAGCAGTGCACCGACAGGGAGTACCGACGAGCAGTACTTC
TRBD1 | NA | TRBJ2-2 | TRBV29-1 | CSVDGQGRTGELFF | TGCAGCGTTGATGGACAGGGGCGCACCGGGGAGCTGTTTTTT
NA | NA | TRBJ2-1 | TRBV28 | CASSLAGLLDNEQFF | TGTGCCAGCAGTTTAGCAGGGCTATTGGACAATGAGCAGTTCTTC
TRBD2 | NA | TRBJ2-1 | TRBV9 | CASSVVPYLAGERNEQFF | TGTGCCAGCAGCGTAGTCCCATACCTAGCGGGAGAGAGGAATGAGCAGTTCTTC
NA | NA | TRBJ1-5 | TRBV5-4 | CASSPDIGSNQPQHF | TGTGCCAGCAGCCCAGATATCGGAAGCAATCAGCCCCAGCATTTT
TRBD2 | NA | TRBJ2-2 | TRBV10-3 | CAISESGLADTGELFF | TGTGCCATCAGTGAGTCGGGACTAGCGGACACCGGGGAGCTGTTTTTT
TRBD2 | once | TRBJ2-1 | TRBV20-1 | CSAREAGGPSNEQFF | TGCAGTGCTAGGGAGGCGGGGGGGCCGTCCAATGAGCAGTTCTTC
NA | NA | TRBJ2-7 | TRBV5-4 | CASSSASYEQYF | TGTGCCAGCAGCTCCGCCTCCTACGAGCAGTACTTC
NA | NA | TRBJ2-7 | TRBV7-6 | CASSRTGRETYEQYF | TGTGCCAGCAGTAGGACGGGACGAGAAACCTACGAGCAGTACTTC
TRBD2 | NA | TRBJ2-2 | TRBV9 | CASSVGTSGSLWELFF | TGTGCCAGCAGCGTAGGGACTAGCGGGAGCCTATGGGAGCTGTTTTTT
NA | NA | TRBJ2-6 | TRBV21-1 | CASSKVMSPGAESSGANVLTF | TGTGCCAGCAGCAAAGTTATGAGTCCGGGGGCCGAAAGCTCTGGGGCCAACGTCCTGACTTTC
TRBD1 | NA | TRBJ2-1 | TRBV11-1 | CASRSDRGEQFF | TGTGCCAGCAGATCTGACAGGGGTGAGCAGTTCTTC
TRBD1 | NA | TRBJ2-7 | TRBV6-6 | CASSYMDRASYEQYF | TGTGCCAGCAGTTACATGGACAGGGCCTCCTACGAGCAGTACTTC
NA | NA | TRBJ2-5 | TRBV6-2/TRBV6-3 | CASSTVETQYF | TGTGCCAGCTCTACAGTGGAGACCCAGTACTTC
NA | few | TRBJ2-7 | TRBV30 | CAWSVFDYEQYF | TGTGCCTGGAGTGTATTTGACTACGAGCAGTACTTC